This TCR beta chain is from a study of T cells in localized non-small cell lung cancer. This clone was recorded once. Its antigen is currently unknown. This table comes from immunoSEQ multiplex PCR, and its TCRdb copy is limited to in-frame clones, with some not included. The sample carries over 25,000 clones, over 80% recorded once. Overall study results and limits: Of the tissues analyzed, uninvolved adjacent lung showed maximal T cell clonality, greater than tumor.

The sequences come from peripheral blood, collected before any cancer treatment. This receptor was identified in a female donor over 55 with stage I lung adenocarcinoma.

CDR3 in amino acids: CASSLLGRRGTDTQYF. In DNA form, the CDR3 reads TGTGCCAGCAGCTTACTGGGACGGAGGGGAACAGATACGCAGTATTTT. The chain carries TRBV7-3 and TRBJ2-3; the D gene is possibly TRBD2 (6 bases). This CDR3 has 16 amino acids. The V and J ends lost 2 bases and 3 bases respectively, with 15 bases between them. Germline CDR1 reads SGHTA; CDR2 reads FQGTGA. The complete variable domain, with remaining parts taken from reference TRBV7-3 and TRBJ2-3, reads GAGVSQTPSNKVTEKGKYVELRCDPISGHTALYWYRQSLGQGPEFLIYFQGTGAADDSGLPNDRFFAVRPEGSVSTLKIQRTERGDSAVYLCASSLLGRRGTDTQYFGPGTRLTVL.